The 12 T cell receptor beta chains in this list originate from one sample, sequenced in a study of blood T cell repertoires in COVID-19. The protocol was immunoSEQ multiplex PCR, while the TCRdb copy is restricted to in-frame clones and leaves out a portion. The data hold about 200,000 clones, with about 90% observed a single time. Sequenced material: peripheral blood. The receptor set was obtained from a man younger than 35 with active or convalescent COVID-19.

This clone has a single count. V usage is TRBV5-6 and J usage is TRBJ2-5, with TRBD1 matching over 7 bases. Germline CDR1 and CDR2: SGHDT and YYEEEE. V was clipped by 6 bases and J by 5 bases; unmatched bases: 13. This CDR3 is 15 amino acids long. The CDR3 DNA reads as TGTGCCAGCACCAACCTACAGGGGTTAAGGGAGACCCAGTACTTC. This codes for CASTNLQGLRETQYF.

V usage is TRBV3-1 (or the pseudogene TRBV3-2) and J usage is TRBJ2-1; D unclear. V lost 4 bases and J 0 bases, leaving 10 bases between the germline ends. Germline loops: CDR1 LGHDT, CDR2 YNNKEL (reference sequence). The CDR3 is 15 residues long. CDR3 nucleotides: TGTGCCAGCAGCCCAGCACAGTACTCCTACAATGAGCAGTTCTTC. Its protein product is CASSPAQYSYNEQFF.

Details on this clone: The sample has other DNA sequences that encode this CDR3 too. This chain joins TRBV6-5 and TRBJ1-1; D gene uncertain. Germline V gene sequence: CDR1 MNHEY, CDR2 SVGAGI. The CDR3 runs 14 residues. The V end was cut by 0 bases, the J end by 1 base, with 6 bases between. CDR3 DNA sequence: TGTGCCAGCAGTTACTCAGGAGGGAACACTGAAGCTTTCTTT. The encoded protein is CASSYSGGNTEAFF.

The chain employs TRBV18 and TRBJ1-1; no definite D call. V dropped 5 bases and J dropped 5 bases, with 21 bases sitting between them. The CDR3 runs 16 residues. The germline CDR1 and CDR2 sequences are KGHSH and LQKENI. The CDR3 reads CASSNLEVRAGTEAFF. The CDR3 DNA reads as TGTGCCAGCTCAAACCTAGAAGTGAGGGCGGGGACTGAAGCTTTCTTT.

The chain joins TRBV6-1 to TRBJ1-3; D is undetermined. Germline V gives CDR1 MNHNS, CDR2 SASEGT. Trimming left V 3 bases short and J 4 bases short, with 13 bases between. The CDR3 is made up of 15 amino acids. The CDR3 DNA sequence: TGTGCCAGCAGTGAGTTATTAGTTCCCGGAAACACCATATATTTT. This encodes CASSELLVPGNTIYF.

The chain recombines TRBV15 with TRBJ1-5, with D possibly matching TRBD1 (5 bases). The V gene's germline CDR1 is LNHNV and CDR2 YYDKDF (reference sequence). The CDR3 consists of 13 residues. The germline V and J ends were trimmed by 8 bases and 3 bases, with 11 bases remaining between them. The CDR3 region has the DNA TGTGCCACCGGAGGGGATACCAATCAGCCCCAGCATTTT. This sequence encodes CATGGDTNQPQHF.

This clone appeared once. V is TRBV30 and J is TRBJ1-5, with TRBD1 as a possible D gene (5 bases). The V gene lost 3 bases and the J gene lost 7 bases, with 10 bases spanning the gap. The CDR3 loop spans 12 amino acids. CDR1 is GTSNPN and CDR2 is SVGIG in the germline V gene (reference sequence). CDR3 DNA: TGTGCCTGGAGCGACAGCAGACAGCCCCAGCATTTT. Translated: CAWSDSRQPQHF.

Comment on this clone: The same CDR3 can be traced to other DNA sequences in this sample. The V and J genes are TRBV12-3 or TRBV12-4 and TRBJ2-7, with D unresolved. The CDR3 runs 13 residues. Trimming took off 6 bases at V and 4 bases at J, with 13 bases between the two ends. For the CDR3, the DNA is TGTGCCAGCAGCCTAAACAGAGATTACGAGCAGTACTTC. Protein sequence: CASSLNRDYEQYF.

The chain links TRBV6-5 to TRBJ2-3; TRBD2 aligns across 8 bases. The CDR3 runs to 16 residues. Trimming cost V 0 bases and J 1 base; bases outside gene matches: 3. The germline gives CDR1 MNHEY, CDR2 SVGAGI. CDR3 DNA: TGTGCCAGCAGTTACTCAGCGGGAGAGGGCACAGATACGCAGTATTTT. Its protein product is CASSYSAGEGTDTQYF.

The CDR3 sequence: CASSSQGLDTQYF. The CDR3 nucleotides read TGTGCCAGCAGCTCACAGGGTTTGGATACGCAGTATTTT. J is TRBJ2-3 and V is TRBV5-6; perhaps TRBD1 as D (6 bases). CDR1 SGHDT and CDR2 YYEEEE come from the germline V gene. This CDR3 region has 13 residues. V was pared by 3 bases and J by 6 bases, with 11 bases between.

This clone was picked up one time. The rearrangement links TRBV27 to TRBJ1-5; 7 bases align to TRBD1. CDR1 MNHEY and CDR2 SMNVEV come from the germline V gene (reference sequence). Trimming cost V 4 bases and J 0 bases; bases outside gene matches: 15. CDR3 size: 19 residues. The CDR3 here is CASSSIKGAGFYSNQPQHF. The CDR3 bases are TGTGCCAGCAGTTCCATAAAGGGGGCAGGGTTTTATAGCAATCAGCCCCAGCATTTT.

The rearrangement joins TRBV5-8 to TRBJ2-3; D might be TRBD2 (6 bases). The CDR3 runs to 16 residues. Germline loops: CDR1 SGHTS, CDR2 YDEGEE. Trimming pared 0 bases from V and 6 bases from J, leaving 17 bases between. The CDR3 sequence: CASSLGGVGTRDTQYF. CDR3 DNA sequence: TGTGCCAGCAGCTTGGGGGGGGTCGGGACGAGGGATACGCAGTATTTT.